The rows below give T cell receptor beta chains drawn from one sample of a study of PD-1 blockade in classical Hodgkin lymphoma. TCRdb keeps only in-frame clones here, not all; method: immunoSEQ multiplex PCR. The sample holds tens of thousands of clones; approximately 90% are singletons and the top ten take over 12%. Source: peripheral blood mononuclear cells (PBMCs), taken at baseline. The receptors here all came from a human donor with classical Hodgkin lymphoma. Each CDR3 is given with its conserved first and last residue. Fields, in order: V gene, CDR3 length, CDR3 protein.

TRBV18	13	CASSGSVMYGYTF
TRBV9	23	CASSVSPNTGTSGGAGWGETQYF
TRBV2	13	CASSPGRMEKLFF
TRBV19	11	CASGANYGYTF
TRBV7-2	19	CASSPGTEVFSSYNSPLHF
TRBV25-1	13	CASSWAGSNEQYF
TRBV28	12	CASRKNGNTIYF
TRBV6-6	16	CASSYSERGITDTQYF
TRBV18	15	CASSPLDTNNSPLHF
TRBV7-8	15	CASSLVPGQGDGYTF
TRBV4-2	13	CASSHSDLYGYTF
TRBV19	14	CASSIALAVNEQFF
TRBV7-9	13	CASSFGIEDGYTF
TRBV18	16	CASSPPPRGRQETQYF
TRBV21-1	15	CASSKAGESGQPQHF
TRBV7-9	14	CASSGGTIQETQYF
TRBV6-5	16	CASSSPAGGSGNTIYF
TRBV2	12	CASSEQDYEQYF
TRBV5-1	14	CASSSDRASDTQYF
TRBV7-2	16	CASSLRLQGSTDTQYF
TRBV15	13	CATSPSFGKGAFF